The 20 T cell receptor beta chains listed next were all sequenced from one sample in a study of T-cell reconstitution after alpha-beta-depleted transplantation in children. Using unique molecular identifiers, the investigators prepared the TCRbeta library. TCRdb analysed the PCR reads with MiXCR anew, one entry per CDR3 protein. The table shows about 72,000 distinct CDR3 sequences, with 7% to 8% occurring only once. Sequenced here: PBMCs from the stem cell graft donor, sampled from the stem cell graft. All receptors derive from a human donor who donated a stem cell graft to a child with acute lymphoblastic leukemia.

The chain joins TRBV2 to TRBJ1-5; the D gene is possibly TRBD1 (6 bases). The V gene's germline CDR1 is SNHLY and CDR2 FYNNEI. The CDR3 sequence is 13 residues long. Between the trimmed V and J ends, which lost 5 bases and 4 bases, there was a span of 9 bases. For the CDR3, the DNA is TGTGCCAGCAGTTGGCAGGGGAATCAGCCCCAGCATTTT. Protein: CASSWQGNQPQHF. Combining the CDR3 with reference TRBV2 and TRBJ1-5 gives the whole variable domain EPEVTQTPSHQVTQMGQEVILRCVPISNHLYFYWYRQILGQKVEFLVSFYNNEISEKSEIFDDQFSVERPDGSNFTLKIRSTKLEDSAMYFCASSWQGNQPQHFGDGTRLSIL.

The V call is TRBV18, the J call TRBJ2-1; TRBD2 matches at 13 bases. Germline trimming cut 5 bases from V and 5 bases from J; bases unmatched to any gene: 0. CDR3 size: 14 residues. Germline assignment: CDR1 KGHSH and CDR2 LQKENI. CDR3 sequence: CASSGLAGDNEQFF. CDR3 nucleotides: TGTGCCAGCTCAGGACTAGCGGGGGACAATGAGCAGTTCTTC.

This clonotype was seen many times. The chain joins TRBV5-8 to TRBJ2-3, with no clear D. Germline CDR1 SGHTS, CDR2 YDEGEE. The CDR3 contains 13 residues. V lost 4 bases and J 2 bases, leaving 8 bases between the germline ends. The CDR3 here is CASSARHTDTQYF. The CDR3, as DNA: TGTGCCAGCAGCGCTAGACACACAGATACGCAGTATTTT.

This clonotype came up a few times. This chain uses TRBV28 with TRBJ2-1, with a tentative D call TRBD2 (5 bases). Looked up from germline, CDR1 is MDHEN and CDR2 is SYDVKM. There are 13 residues in the CDR3. Trimming took 4 bases from V and 8 from J, leaving 12 bases between them. This CDR3 is CASSSDYLDEQFF. The CDR3 region has the DNA TGTGCCAGCAGTTCCGACTACCTAGATGAGCAGTTCTTC.

The table lists this clonotype with many counts. The chain couples TRBV7-9 to TRBJ2-7; TRBD2 agrees at 13 bases. The V and J ends lost 3 bases and 4 bases, in that order; junction bases with no gene match: 6. From germline, CDR1 is SEHNR and CDR2 FQNEAQ (reference sequence). The CDR3 consists of 16 residues. CDR3: CASSFRTSGSVYEQYF. The CDR3 DNA reads TGTGCCAGCAGCTTTCGGACTAGCGGGAGTGTGTACGAGCAGTACTTC.

Only a few counts were recorded for this clonotype. V and J are TRBV13 and TRBJ2-7; unclear D gene. Germline loops: CDR1 PRHDT, CDR2 FYEKMQ (reference sequence). V was pared by 0 bases and J by 3 bases, with 12 bases between. This CDR3 spans 15 amino acids. The CDR3 spells CASSLGYGPSYEQYF. The CDR3 region has the DNA TGTGCCAGCAGCTTAGGCTACGGACCCAGCTACGAGCAGTACTTC.

At least ten counts were recorded for this clonotype. J is TRBJ2-2 and V is TRBV5-4; D not resolved. V shed 4 bases and J shed 4 bases, with 11 bases lying between them. CDR1 SGHNT and CDR2 YYREEE come from the germline V gene (reference sequence). The length of the CDR3 is 14 residues. The CDR3 DNA sequence: TGTGCCAGCAGCCTCGGACCGTTCACCGGGGAGCTGTTTTTT. Its protein is CASSLGPFTGELFF.

The CDR3 coding sequence is TGCGCCAGCAGCTTGGGTAGCGGGAGGGCCCCAGATACGCAGTATTTT. Its translation is CASSLGSGRAPDTQYF. The rearrangement links TRBV5-1 to TRBJ2-3; the match to TRBD2 covers 11 bases. Germline CDR1 reads SGHRS; CDR2 reads YFSETQ. The CDR3 runs to 16 residues. The ends lost 0 bases at V and 4 bases at J; junction bases unmatched: 4.

This clonotype occurred many times. The chain links TRBV7-8 to TRBJ2-7, with D maybe TRBD1 (6 bases). The CDR3 consists of 13 residues. Trimming pared 5 bases from V and 2 bases from J, leaving 10 bases between. The germline CDR1 and CDR2 sequences are SGHVS and FQNEAQ. The CDR3 protein is CASSVGQTYEQYF. The CDR3 DNA reads as TGTGCCAGCAGCGTCGGACAGACCTACGAGCAGTACTTC.

This clonotype has a count of ten or more. A junction boundary mismatches the germline segment, possibly from a read error. The chain recombines TRBV12-3 or TRBV12-4 with TRBJ2-5, with D tentatively TRBD2 (6 bases). CDR3 length: 13 residues. The CDR3 protein is CATRDGGEVTQYF. CDR3 sequence (DNA): TGTGCCACCAGAGACGGCGGGGAAGTGACCCAATACTTC.

This chain links TRBV6-1 with TRBJ1-5; no clear D. Germline V CDR1 and CDR2: MNHNS, SASEGT. This CDR3 spans 14 amino acids. The V end was cut by 2 bases, the J end by 9 bases, with 14 bases between. For the CDR3, the DNA is TGTGCCAGCAGTGAATTGGTCGTTCAGCGGCCCCAGCATTTT. This codes for CASSELVVQRPQHF.

This clonotype was counted many times. The chain combines TRBV5-1 with TRBJ1-1; 8 bases match TRBD1. CDR3 size: 15 residues. Germline values: CDR1 SGHRS, CDR2 YFSETQ. J was trimmed by 1 base and V by 3 bases; bases with no gene match: 5. The CDR3 here is CASSYRQGPNTEAFF. In DNA form, the CDR3 reads TGCGCCAGCAGCTACAGACAGGGGCCGAACACTGAAGCTTTCTTT.

Many counts were recorded for this clonotype. This chain links TRBV12-3 or TRBV12-4 with TRBJ2-3, with D unresolved. The ends were cut back, 7 bases at V and 1 base at J, with 6 bases in the middle. The CDR3 is 12 residues long. The CDR3 DNA follows: TGTGCCAGCACCATAGGCACAGATACGCAGTATTTT. Protein: CASTIGTDTQYF.

This clonotype was found many times. Germline and junction disagree at one end, which may indicate a read error. The J gene is TRBJ1-5, the V gene TRBV11-2; 8 nucleotides agree with TRBD1. The CDR3 spans 15 residues. From germline, CDR1 is SGHAT and CDR2 FQNNGV. The CDR3 sequence is CVSSFGTGSNQPQHF. The CDR3 nucleotides read TGTGTCAGCAGTTTCGGGACAGGAAGCAATCAGCCCCAGCATTTT.

This clonotype has ten or more counts. This chain uses TRBV7-2 with TRBJ2-7; TRBD2 might be the D (5 bases). The CDR3 is 14 residues long. Germline CDR1 reads SGHTA; CDR2 reads FQGNSA. Between the trimmed V and J ends, which lost 4 bases and 3 bases, there was a span of 13 bases. The CDR3: CASSSERSSYEQYF. The CDR3 DNA reads as TGTGCCAGCAGCTCGGAGCGGAGCAGCTACGAGCAGTACTTC.

The gene calls are TRBV19 and TRBJ1-4; 7 positions match TRBD1. Germline loops: CDR1 LNHDA, CDR2 SQIVND (reference sequence). The CDR3 covers 18 residues. V trimming: 9 bases; J trimming: 0 bases; junction bases outside the gene matches: 16. The CDR3 coding sequence is TGTGCCAGCACGACCTACCGGGACAGATATGCAACTAATGAAAAACTGTTTTTT. Protein: CASTTYRDRYATNEKLFF.

This clonotype was recorded at least ten times. This chain uses TRBV6-2 or TRBV6-3 with TRBJ2-4; the D gene is possibly TRBD1 (5 bases). The CDR3 loop spans 15 amino acids. Trimming removed 3 bases from V and 6 bases from J, with 15 bases in between. CDR1 is MNHEY, CDR2 SVGEGT, per germline. The CDR3 reads CASSYKAGMLNIQYF. CDR3 coding DNA: TGTGCCAGCAGTTATAAGGCAGGGATGTTAAACATTCAGTACTTC.

The V and J genes are TRBV10-3 and TRBJ1-5; tentatively, D is TRBD1 (6 bases). This CDR3 comprises 13 residues. The V and J ends lost 11 bases and 3 bases respectively, with 14 bases between them. The germline gives CDR1 ENHRY, CDR2 SYGVKD. CDR3 sequence (DNA): TGTGCCGTCTGGGGGGGCTCCAATCAGCCCCAGCATTTT. Protein product: CAVWGGSNQPQHF.

J is TRBJ2-1 and V is TRBV6-2 or TRBV6-3, with D perhaps TRBD1 (6 bases). Germline loops: CDR1 MNHEY, CDR2 SVGEGT. The CDR3 length is 14 residues. Trimming left V 2 bases short and J 10 bases short, with 15 bases between. Here the CDR3 DNA reads TGTGCCAGCAGTTACCGGTCAGGGGAAGGGGAGCAGTTCTTC. Protein: CASSYRSGEGEQFF.

This chain links TRBV5-1 with TRBJ1-1, with 8 nucleotides matching TRBD1. The CDR3 has 17 residues. Trimming at V came to 0 bases and at J to 2 bases, leaving 9 bases not matched to a gene. The germline CDR1 and CDR2 sequences are SGHRS and YFSETQ. The CDR3 DNA sequence: TGCGCCAGCAGCTTGGTACGGACAGGGTTTCTAAACACTGAAGCTTTCTTT. Residues: CASSLVRTGFLNTEAFF. The full variable domain, completed using reference TRBV5-1 and TRBJ1-1, is KAGVTQTPRYLIKTRGQQVTLSCSPISGHRSVSWYQQTPGQGLQFLFEYFSETQRNKGNFPGRFSGRQFSNSRSEMNVSTLELGDSALYLCASSLVRTGFLNTEAFFGQGTRLTVV.